This T cell receptor (beta chain) was identified during a study of T cell responses to AZD1222 COVID-19 vaccine. Sequencing used immunoSEQ multiplex PCR; TCRdb keeps in-frame clones, though not all of them. The data hold around 99,000 clones, with roughly 87% observed a single time. Trimming took 3 bases from V and 1 from J, leaving 11 bases between them. This CDR3 comprises 16 residues. Germline CDR1 is SGDLS and CDR2 is YYNGEE. The gene calls are TRBV9 and TRBJ2-6; no reliable D call. The sample consisted of peripheral blood, taken on day 0 of AZD1222 vaccination. This clonotype was obtained from an adult in good health. The CDR3 region is CASSANRSSGANVLTF. CDR3 nucleotide sequence: TGTGCCAGCAGCGCAAATCGCAGTTCTGGGGCCAACGTCCTGACTTTC.